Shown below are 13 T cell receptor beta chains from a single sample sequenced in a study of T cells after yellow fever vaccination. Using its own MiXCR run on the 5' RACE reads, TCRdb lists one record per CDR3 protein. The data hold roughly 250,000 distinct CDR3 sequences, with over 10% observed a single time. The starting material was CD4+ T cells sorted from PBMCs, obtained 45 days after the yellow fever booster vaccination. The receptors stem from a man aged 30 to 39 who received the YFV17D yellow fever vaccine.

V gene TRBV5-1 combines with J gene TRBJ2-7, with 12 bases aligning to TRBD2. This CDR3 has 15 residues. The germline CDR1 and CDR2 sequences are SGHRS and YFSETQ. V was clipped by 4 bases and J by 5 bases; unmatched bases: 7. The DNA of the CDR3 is TGCGCCAGCAGCCAAACGACTAGCGGGGGCCACGAGCAGTACTTC. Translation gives CASSQTTSGGHEQYF.

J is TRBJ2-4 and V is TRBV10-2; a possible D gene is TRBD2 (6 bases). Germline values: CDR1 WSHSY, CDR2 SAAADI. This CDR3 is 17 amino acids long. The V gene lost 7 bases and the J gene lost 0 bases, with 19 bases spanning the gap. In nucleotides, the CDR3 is TGCGCCAGCAAAGCGGACTATACGATTCTAGCCAAAAACATTCAGTACTTC. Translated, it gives CASKADYTILAKNIQYF.

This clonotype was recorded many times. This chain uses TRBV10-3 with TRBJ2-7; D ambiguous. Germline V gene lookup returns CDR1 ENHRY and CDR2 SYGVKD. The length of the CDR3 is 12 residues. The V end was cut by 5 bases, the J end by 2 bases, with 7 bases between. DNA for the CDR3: TGTGCCATCAGTACTCAAACCTACGAGCAGTACTTC. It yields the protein CAISTQTYEQYF.

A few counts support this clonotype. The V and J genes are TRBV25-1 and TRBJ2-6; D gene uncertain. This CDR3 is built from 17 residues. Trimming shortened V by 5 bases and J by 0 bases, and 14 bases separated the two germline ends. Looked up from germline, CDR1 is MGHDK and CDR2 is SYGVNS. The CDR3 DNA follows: TGTGCCAGCAGTCCCCGCTCGACACCCTCTGGGGCCAACGTCCTGACTTTC. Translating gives CASSPRSTPSGANVLTF.

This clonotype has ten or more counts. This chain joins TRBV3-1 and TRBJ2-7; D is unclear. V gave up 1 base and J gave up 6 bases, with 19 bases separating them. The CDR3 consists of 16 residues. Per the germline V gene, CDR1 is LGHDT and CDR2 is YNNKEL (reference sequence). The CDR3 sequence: CASSQAGRATNGEQYF. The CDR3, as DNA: TGTGCCAGCAGCCAAGCGGGCCGGGCAACAAACGGCGAGCAGTACTTC.

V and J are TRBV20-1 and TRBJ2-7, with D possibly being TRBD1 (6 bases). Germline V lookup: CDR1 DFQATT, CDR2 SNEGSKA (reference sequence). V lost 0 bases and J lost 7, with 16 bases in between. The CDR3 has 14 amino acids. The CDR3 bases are TGCAGTGCTAGAGAGGGCAGGGGTGTCTGGGAGCAGTACTTC. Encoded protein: CSAREGRGVWEQYF.

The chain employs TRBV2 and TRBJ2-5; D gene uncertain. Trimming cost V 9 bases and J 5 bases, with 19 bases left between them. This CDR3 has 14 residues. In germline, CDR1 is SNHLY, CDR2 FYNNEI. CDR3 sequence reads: CARAENPIGETQYF. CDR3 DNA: TGTGCCAGGGCCGAAAATCCAATAGGGGAGACCCAGTACTTC.

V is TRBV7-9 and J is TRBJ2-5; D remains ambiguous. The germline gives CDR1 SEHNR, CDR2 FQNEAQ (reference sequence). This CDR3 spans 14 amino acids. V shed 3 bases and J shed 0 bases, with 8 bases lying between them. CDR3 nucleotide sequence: TGTGCCAGCAGCTTGGACCTGTACCAAGAGACCCAGTACTTC. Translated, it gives CASSLDLYQETQYF. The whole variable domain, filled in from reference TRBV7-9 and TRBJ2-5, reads DTGVSQNPRHKITKRGQNVTFRCDPISEHNRLYWYRQTLGQGPEFLTYFQNEAQLEKSRLLSDRFSAERPKGSFSTLEIQRTEQGDSAMYLCASSLDLYQETQYFGPGTRLLVL.

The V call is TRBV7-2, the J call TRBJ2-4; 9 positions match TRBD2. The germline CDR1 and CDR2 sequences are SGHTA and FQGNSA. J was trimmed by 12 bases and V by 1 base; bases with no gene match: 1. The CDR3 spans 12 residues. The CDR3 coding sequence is TGTGCCAGCAGCTTAGAGCGGGGGGCTCAGTACTTC. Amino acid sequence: CASSLERGAQYF. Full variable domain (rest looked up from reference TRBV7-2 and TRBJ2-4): GAGVSQSPSNKVTEKGKDVELRCDPISGHTALYWYRQSLGQGLEFLIYFQGNSAPDKSGLPSDRFSAERTGGSVSTLTIQRTQQEDSAVYLCASSLERGAQYFGAGTRLSVL.

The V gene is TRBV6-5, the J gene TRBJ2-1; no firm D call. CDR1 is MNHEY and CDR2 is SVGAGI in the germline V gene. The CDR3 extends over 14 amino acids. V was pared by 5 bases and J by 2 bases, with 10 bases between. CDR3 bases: TGTGCCAGCAGTCAGACGATAACCTACAATGAGCAGTTCTTC. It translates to CASSQTITYNEQFF.

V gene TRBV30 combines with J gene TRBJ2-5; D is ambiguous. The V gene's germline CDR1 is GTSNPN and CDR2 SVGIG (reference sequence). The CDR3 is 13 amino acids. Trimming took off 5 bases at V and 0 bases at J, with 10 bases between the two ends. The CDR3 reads CAWESNYQETQYF. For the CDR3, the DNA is TGTGCCTGGGAGTCTAACTACCAAGAGACCCAGTACTTC.

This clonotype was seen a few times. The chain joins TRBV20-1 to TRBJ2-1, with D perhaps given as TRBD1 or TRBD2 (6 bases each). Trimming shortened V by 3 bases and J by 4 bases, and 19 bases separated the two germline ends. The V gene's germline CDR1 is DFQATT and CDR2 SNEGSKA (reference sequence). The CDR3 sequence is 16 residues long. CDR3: CSASRVSGRGYNEQFF. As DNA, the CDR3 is TGCAGTGCTAGTCGTGTTAGCGGAAGGGGGTACAATGAGCAGTTCTTC.

CDR3 nucleotides: TGTGCCAGCAGTGAAGGTGGGGCTGTGCAGTACTTC. Translating gives CASSEGGAVQYF. This chain joins TRBV2 and TRBJ2-7; D is possibly TRBD1 (5 bases). V dropped 1 base and J dropped 9 bases, with 10 bases sitting between them. This CDR3 has 12 amino acids. Germline CDR1 and CDR2: SNHLY and FYNNEI.